The entry that follows covers one T cell receptor (beta chain) sequence. This sample stems from a study of control samples from healthy donors and cancer patients. V shed 4 bases and J 0 bases; nucleotides not matched to a gene: 5. The CDR3 spans 16 residues. Germline lookup yields CDR1 KGHSH and CDR2 LQKENI. Produced via immunoSEQ multiplex PCR; TCRdb's table is partial and in-frame only. The sample has about 130,000 clones; approximately 92% are singletons. The V gene is TRBV18, the J gene TRBJ1-1, with 10 bases fitting TRBD1. The sample was blood. This clonotype originated in a woman aged 50 to 60 in good health. DNA for the CDR3: TGTGCCAGCTCACTCCGGGACAGGGGTATGAACACTGAAGCTTTCTTT. Amino acid sequence: CASSLRDRGMNTEAFF.